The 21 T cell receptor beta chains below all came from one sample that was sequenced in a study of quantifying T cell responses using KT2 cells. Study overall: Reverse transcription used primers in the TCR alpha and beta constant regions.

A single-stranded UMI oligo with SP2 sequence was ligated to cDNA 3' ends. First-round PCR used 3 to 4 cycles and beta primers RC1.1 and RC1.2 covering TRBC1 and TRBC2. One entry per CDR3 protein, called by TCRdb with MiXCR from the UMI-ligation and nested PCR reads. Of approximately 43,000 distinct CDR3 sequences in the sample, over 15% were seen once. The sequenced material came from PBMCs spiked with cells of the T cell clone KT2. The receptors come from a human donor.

CDR3 coding DNA: TGTGCCAGCTCAGCACTAGCGGGAGAGTGGAATGAGCAGTTCTTC. Amino acid sequence: CASSALAGEWNEQFF. This chain uses TRBV12-3 or TRBV12-4 with TRBJ2-1; TRBD2 agrees at 11 bases. The V and J ends lost 8 bases and 7 bases, in that order; junction bases with no gene match: 10. The CDR3 contains 15 residues.

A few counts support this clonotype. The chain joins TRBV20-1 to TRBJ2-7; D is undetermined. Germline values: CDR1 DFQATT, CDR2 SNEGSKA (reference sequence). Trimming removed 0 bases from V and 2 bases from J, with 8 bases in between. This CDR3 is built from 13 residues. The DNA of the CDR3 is TGCAGTGCTAGAGATCCGCTAACCTACGAGCAGTACTTC. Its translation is CSARDPLTYEQYF.

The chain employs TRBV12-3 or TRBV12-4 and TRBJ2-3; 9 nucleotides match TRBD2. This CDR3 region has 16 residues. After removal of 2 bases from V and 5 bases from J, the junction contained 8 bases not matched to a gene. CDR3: CASSLKVAGGGDTQYF. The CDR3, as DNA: TGTGCCAGCAGTTTAAAGGTCGCGGGGGGGGGAGATACGCAGTATTTT.

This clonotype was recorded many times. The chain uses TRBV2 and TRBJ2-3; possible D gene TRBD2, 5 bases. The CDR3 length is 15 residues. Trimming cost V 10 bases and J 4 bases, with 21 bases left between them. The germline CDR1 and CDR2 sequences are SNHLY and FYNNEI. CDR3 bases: TGTGCCACAGCAATCGAGGGCCGTTTCTCAGATACGCAGTATTTT. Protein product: CATAIEGRFSDTQYF.

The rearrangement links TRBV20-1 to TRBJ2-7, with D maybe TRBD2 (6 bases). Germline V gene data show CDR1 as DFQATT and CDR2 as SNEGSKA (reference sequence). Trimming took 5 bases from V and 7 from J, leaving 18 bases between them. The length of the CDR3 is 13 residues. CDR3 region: CSAWYLISGEQYF. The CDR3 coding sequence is TGCAGTGCTTGGTACTTGATTAGCGGTGAGCAGTACTTC.

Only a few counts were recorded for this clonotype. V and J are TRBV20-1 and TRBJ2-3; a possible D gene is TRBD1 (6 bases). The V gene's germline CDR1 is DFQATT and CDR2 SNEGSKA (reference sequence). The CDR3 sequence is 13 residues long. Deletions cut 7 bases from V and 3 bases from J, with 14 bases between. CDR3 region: CSEISRGTDTQYF. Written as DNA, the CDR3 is TGCAGTGAGATATCCAGGGGAACAGATACGCAGTATTTT.

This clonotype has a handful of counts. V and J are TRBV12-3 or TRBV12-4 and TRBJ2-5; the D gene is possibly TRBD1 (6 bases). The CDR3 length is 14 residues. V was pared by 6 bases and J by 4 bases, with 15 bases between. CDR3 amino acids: CASSLGPGVETQYF. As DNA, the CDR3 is TGTGCCAGCAGCTTGGGCCCAGGGGTAGAGACCCAGTACTTC.

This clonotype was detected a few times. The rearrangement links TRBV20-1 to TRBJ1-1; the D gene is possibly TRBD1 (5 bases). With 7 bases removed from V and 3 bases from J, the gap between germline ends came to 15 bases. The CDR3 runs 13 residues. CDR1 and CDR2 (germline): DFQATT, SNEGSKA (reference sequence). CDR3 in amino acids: CSGGGVSYTEAFF. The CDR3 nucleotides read TGCAGTGGGGGGGGAGTTTCCTACACTGAAGCTTTCTTT.

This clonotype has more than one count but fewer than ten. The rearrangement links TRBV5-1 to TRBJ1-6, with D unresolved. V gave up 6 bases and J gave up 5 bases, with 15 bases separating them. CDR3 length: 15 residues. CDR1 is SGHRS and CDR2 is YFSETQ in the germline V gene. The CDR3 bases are TGCGCCAGCACTTTCGGTCAGGCGGATAATTCACCCCTCCACTTT. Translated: CASTFGQADNSPLHF.

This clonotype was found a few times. CDR3 region: CASSFAGHRVTNEKLFF. In nucleotides, the CDR3 is TGTGCCAGCAGCTTCGCCGGCCACAGGGTAACTAATGAAAAACTGTTTTTT. The rearrangement links TRBV5-4 to TRBJ1-4; TRBD1 is a possible D gene (6 bases). The germline V and J ends were trimmed by 2 bases and 1 base, with 15 bases remaining between them. The CDR3 totals 17 residues. The germline gives CDR1 SGHNT, CDR2 YYREEE (reference sequence).

As DNA, the CDR3 is TGTGCCAGCAGACTTTGGACTAGCACCAACAATGAGCAGTTCTTC. Residues: CASRLWTSTNNEQFF. V and J are TRBV7-2 and TRBJ2-1, with 8 bases lining up with TRBD2. The ends lost 6 bases at V and 5 bases at J; junction bases unmatched: 9. Looked up from germline, CDR1 is SGHTA and CDR2 is FQGNSA. CDR3 length: 15 residues.

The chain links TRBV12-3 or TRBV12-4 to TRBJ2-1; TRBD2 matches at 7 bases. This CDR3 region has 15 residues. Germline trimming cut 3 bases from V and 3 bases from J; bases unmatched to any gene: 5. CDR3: CASSFRGGLYNEQFF. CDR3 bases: TGTGCCAGCAGTTTCCGCGGGGGACTCTACAATGAGCAGTTCTTC.

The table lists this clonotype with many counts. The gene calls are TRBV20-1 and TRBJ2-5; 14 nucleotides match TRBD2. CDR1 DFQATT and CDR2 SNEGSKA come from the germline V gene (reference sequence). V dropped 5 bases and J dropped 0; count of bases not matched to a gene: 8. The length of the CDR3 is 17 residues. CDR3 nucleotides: TGCAGTGCTGAGAGGGGACTAGCGGGAGTGAACCAAGAGACCCAGTACTTC. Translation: CSAERGLAGVNQETQYF.

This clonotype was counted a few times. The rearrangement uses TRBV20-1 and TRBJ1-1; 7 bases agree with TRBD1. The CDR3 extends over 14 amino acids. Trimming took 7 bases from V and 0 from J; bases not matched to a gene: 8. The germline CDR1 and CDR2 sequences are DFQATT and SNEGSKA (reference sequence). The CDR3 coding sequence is TGCAGTGGGAAGGGACAGATGATGAACACTGAAGCTTTCTTT. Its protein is CSGKGQMMNTEAFF.

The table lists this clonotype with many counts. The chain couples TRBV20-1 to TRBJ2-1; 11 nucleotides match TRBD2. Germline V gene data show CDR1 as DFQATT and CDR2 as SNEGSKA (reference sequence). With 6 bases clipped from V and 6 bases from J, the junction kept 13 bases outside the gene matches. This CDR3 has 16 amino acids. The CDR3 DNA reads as TGCAGTGCCCCGCCGACTGTAGCGGGAGGGCCCAATGAGCAGTTCTTC. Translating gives CSAPPTVAGGPNEQFF.

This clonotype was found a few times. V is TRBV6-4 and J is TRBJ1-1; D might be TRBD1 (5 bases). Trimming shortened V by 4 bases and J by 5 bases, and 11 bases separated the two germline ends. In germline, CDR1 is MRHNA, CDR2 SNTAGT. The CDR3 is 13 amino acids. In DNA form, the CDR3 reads TGTGCCAGCAGTGCGGGGCCCGAAACTGAAGCTTTCTTT. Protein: CASSAGPETEAFF.

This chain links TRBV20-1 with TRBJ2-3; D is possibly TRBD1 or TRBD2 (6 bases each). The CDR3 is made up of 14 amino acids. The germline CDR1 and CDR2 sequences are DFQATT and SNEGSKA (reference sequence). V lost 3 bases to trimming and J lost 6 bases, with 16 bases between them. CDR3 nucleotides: TGCAGTGCTAGGGGGGGACAAATAAGGGATACGCAGTATTTT. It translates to CSARGGQIRDTQYF.

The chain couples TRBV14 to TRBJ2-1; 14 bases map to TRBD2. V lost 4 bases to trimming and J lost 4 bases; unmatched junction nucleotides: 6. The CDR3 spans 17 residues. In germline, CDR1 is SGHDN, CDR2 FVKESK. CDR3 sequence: CASSPLGLAGAYNEQFF. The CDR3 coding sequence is TGTGCCAGCAGCCCTCTGGGACTAGCGGGAGCATACAATGAGCAGTTCTTC.

The CDR3 DNA sequence: TGTGCCGCGGGCGGGGGGGGATTTGAAGCTTTCTTT. This sequence encodes CAAGGGGFEAFF. The rearrangement uses TRBV27 and TRBJ1-1; D is possibly TRBD1 (5 bases). The CDR3 has 12 amino acids. The germline V gene encodes CDR1 MNHEY and CDR2 SMNVEV (reference sequence). V was trimmed by 11 bases and J by 7 bases, leaving 17 bases between them.

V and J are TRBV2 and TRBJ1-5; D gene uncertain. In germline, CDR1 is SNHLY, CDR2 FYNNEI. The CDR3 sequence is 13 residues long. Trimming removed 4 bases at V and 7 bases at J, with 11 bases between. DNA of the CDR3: TGTGCCAGCAGTGTTAGGACGGACCAGCCCCAGCATTTT. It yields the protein CASSVRTDQPQHF.

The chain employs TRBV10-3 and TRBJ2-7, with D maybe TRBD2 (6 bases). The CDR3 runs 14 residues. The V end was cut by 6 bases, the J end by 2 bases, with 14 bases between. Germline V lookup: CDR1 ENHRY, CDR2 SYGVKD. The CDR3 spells CAIRRDGGPYEQYF. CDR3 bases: TGTGCCATCAGGAGGGACGGAGGGCCCTACGAGCAGTACTTC.